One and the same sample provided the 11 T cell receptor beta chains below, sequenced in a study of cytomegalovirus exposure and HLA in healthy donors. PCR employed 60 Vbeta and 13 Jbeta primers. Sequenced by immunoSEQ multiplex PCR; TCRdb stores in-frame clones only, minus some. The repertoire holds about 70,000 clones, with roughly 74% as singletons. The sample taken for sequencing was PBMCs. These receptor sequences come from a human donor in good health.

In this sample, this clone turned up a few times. The CDR3 sequence is CASSRDFQETQYF. The DNA of the CDR3 is TGTGCCAGCAGCCGGGACTTCCAAGAGACCCAGTACTTC. This rearrangement joins TRBV14 to TRBJ2-5; a possible D gene is TRBD2 (6 bases). The ends were cut back, 4 bases at V and 1 base at J, with 7 bases in the middle. This CDR3 has 13 residues. Germline V gene lookup returns CDR1 SGHDN and CDR2 FVKESK.

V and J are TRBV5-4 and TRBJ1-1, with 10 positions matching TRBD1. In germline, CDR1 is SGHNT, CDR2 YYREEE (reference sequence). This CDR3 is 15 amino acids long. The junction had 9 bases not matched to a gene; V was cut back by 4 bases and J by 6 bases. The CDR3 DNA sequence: TGTGCCAGCAGCGGAAGGACAGGGGGAATGCCTGAAGCTTTCTTT. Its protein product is CASSGRTGGMPEAFF.

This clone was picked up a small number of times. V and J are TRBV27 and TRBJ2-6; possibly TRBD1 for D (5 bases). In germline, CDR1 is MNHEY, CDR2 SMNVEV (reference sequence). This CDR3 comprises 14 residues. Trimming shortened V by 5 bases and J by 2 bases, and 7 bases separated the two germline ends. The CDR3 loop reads CASSGRAGANVLTF. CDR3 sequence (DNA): TGTGCCAGCAGTGGCAGGGCTGGGGCCAACGTCCTGACTTTC.

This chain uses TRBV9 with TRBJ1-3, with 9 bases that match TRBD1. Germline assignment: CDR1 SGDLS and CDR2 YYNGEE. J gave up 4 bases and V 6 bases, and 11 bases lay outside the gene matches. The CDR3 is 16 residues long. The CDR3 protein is CASIRKGTGRGNTIYF. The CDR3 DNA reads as TGTGCCAGCATCCGTAAGGGGACAGGGCGAGGAAACACCATATATTTT.

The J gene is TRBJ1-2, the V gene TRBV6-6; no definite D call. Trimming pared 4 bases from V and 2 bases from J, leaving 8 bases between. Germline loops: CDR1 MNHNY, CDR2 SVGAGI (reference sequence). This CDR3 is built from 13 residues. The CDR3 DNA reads TGTGCCAGCAGTTCCCCGGGGAACTATGGCTACACCTTC. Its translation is CASSSPGNYGYTF.

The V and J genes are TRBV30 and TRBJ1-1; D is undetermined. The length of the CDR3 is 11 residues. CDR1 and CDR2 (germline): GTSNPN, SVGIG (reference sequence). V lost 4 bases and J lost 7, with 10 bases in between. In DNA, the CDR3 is TGTGCCTGGAACAGCGGTCTTGAAGCTTTCTTT. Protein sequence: CAWNSGLEAFF.

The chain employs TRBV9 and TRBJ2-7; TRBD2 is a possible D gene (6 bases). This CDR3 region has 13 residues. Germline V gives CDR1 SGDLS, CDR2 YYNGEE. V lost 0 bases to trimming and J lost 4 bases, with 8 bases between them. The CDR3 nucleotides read TGTGCCAGCAGCGTAGGCGGGGAGTACGAGCAGTACTTC. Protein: CASSVGGEYEQYF.

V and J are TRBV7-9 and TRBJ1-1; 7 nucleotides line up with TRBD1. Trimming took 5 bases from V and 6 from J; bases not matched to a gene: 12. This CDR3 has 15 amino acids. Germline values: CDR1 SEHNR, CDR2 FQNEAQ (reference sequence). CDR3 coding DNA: TGTGCCAGCAGCGGGAGGACAGGTTCTAGCCCTGAAGCTTTCTTT. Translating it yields CASSGRTGSSPEAFF.

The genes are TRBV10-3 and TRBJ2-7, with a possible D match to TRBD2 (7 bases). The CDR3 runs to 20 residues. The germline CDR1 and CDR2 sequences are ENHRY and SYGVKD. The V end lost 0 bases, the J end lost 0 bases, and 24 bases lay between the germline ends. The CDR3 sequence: CAISESPGAPQAGLSYEQYF. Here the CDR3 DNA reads TGTGCCATCAGTGAGTCCCCGGGGGCACCTCAAGCGGGACTCTCCTACGAGCAGTACTTC.

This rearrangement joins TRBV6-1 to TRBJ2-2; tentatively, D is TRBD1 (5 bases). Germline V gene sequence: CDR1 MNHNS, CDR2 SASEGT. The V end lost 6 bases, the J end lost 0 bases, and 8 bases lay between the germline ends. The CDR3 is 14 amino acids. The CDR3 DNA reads TGTGCCAGCAGGGACAAGGCGAACACCGGGGAGCTGTTTTTT. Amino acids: CASRDKANTGELFF.

In nucleotides, the CDR3 is TGTGCCAGCAGTGACAGGGGCCCCATGAACACTGAAGCTTTCTTT. This encodes CASSDRGPMNTEAFF. The V gene is TRBV6-1, the J gene TRBJ1-1, with D possibly TRBD1 on 6 matching bases. The V and J ends lost 3 bases and 0 bases respectively, with 11 bases between them. The length of the CDR3 is 15 residues. Germline V gives CDR1 MNHNS, CDR2 SASEGT.